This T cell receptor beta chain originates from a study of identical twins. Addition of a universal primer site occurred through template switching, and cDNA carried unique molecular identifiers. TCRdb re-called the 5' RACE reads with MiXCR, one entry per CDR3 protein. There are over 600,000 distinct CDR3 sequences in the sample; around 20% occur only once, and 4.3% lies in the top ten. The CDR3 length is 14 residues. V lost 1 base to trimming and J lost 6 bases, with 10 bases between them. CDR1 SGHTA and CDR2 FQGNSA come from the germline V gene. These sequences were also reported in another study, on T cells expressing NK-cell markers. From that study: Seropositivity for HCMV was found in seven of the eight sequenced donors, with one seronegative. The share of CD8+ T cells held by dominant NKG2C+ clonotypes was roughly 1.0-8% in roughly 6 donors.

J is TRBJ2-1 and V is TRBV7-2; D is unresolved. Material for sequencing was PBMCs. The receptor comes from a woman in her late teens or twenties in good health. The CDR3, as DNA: TGTGCCAGCAGCTTAGATCGGATTCCCAATGAGCAGTTCTTC. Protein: CASSLDRIPNEQFF.